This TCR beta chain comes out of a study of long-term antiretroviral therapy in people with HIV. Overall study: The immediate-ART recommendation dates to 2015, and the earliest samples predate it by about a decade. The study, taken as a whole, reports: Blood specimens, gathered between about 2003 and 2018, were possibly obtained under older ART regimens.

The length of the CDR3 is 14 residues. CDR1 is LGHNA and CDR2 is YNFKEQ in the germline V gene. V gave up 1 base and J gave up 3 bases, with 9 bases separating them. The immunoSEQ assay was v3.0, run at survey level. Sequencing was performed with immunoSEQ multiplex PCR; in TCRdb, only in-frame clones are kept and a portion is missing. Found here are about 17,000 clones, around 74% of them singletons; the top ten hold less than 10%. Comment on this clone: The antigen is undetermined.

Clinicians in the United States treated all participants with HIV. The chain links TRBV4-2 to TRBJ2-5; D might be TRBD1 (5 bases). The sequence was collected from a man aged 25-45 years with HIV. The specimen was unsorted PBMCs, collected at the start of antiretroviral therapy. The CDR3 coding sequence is TGTGCCAGCAGCCAAGCCGCGACAGAAGAGACCCAGTACTTC. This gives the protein CASSQAATEETQYF.